Below are 10 T cell receptor beta chains sequenced from a single sample in a study of neurological immune-mediated disorders. MiXCR, run by TCRdb on the 5' RACE reads, gives a single entry per CDR3 protein. The repertoire has around 69,000 distinct CDR3 sequences, 3% to 3.5% of them found once; the top ten carry around 3.7%. Material: PBMCs. The receptors were gathered from a man aged 35-49 years with multiple sclerosis.

At least ten counts were recorded for this clonotype. V is TRBV12-3 or TRBV12-4 and J is TRBJ2-6; 10 nucleotides line up with TRBD1. There are 19 residues in the CDR3. Trimming removed 2 bases from V and 0 bases from J; junction bases left unmatched: 7. CDR3 nucleotide sequence: TGTGCCAGCAGTTTAAGAAGTGGGACAGGGGCCTCTGGGGCCAACGTCCTGACTTTC. The encoded protein is CASSLRSGTGASGANVLTF.

This clonotype was seen at least ten times. The rearrangement uses TRBV5-1 and TRBJ2-2; no reliable D call. The CDR3 spans 14 residues. The germline V gene has CDR1 SGHRS and CDR2 YFSETQ. Trimming pared 2 bases from V and 2 bases from J, leaving 7 bases between. CDR3 residues: CASSFTSNTGELFF. Here the CDR3 DNA reads TGCGCCAGCAGCTTTACTTCTAACACCGGGGAGCTGTTTTTT.

Many counts were recorded for this clonotype. V and J are TRBV4-1 and TRBJ1-1; D may be TRBD1 (5 bases). The CDR3 has 14 residues. The germline V gene has CDR1 MGHRA and CDR2 YSYEKL. V was cut by 6 bases and J by 0 bases, with 11 bases left in between. The CDR3 DNA sequence: TGCGCCAGCAGAGGGGAAGTCATGAACACTGAAGCTTTCTTT. As protein: CASRGEVMNTEAFF.

This clonotype has at least ten counts. The rearrangement links TRBV6-6 to TRBJ1-5; D unclear. The CDR3 covers 16 residues. Germline lookup yields CDR1 MNHNY and CDR2 SVGAGI (reference sequence). Trimming left V 4 bases short and J 1 base short, with 14 bases between. CDR3 protein: CASSSPHQGSNQPQHF. The CDR3 DNA is TGTGCCAGCAGTTCCCCACACCAAGGGAGCAATCAGCCCCAGCATTTT.

The chain links TRBV10-2 to TRBJ2-6; D ambiguous. Germline-derived CDR1 and CDR2 are WSHSY and SAAADI. The CDR3 contains 16 residues. V lost 0 bases and J lost 0, with 6 bases in between. The CDR3 sequence: CASSESVRSGANVLTF. The DNA for the CDR3 is TGCGCCAGCAGTGAGTCGGTCCGCTCTGGGGCCAACGTCCTGACTTTC.

This clonotype has a count of ten or more. V usage is TRBV5-1 and J usage is TRBJ1-1; tentatively, D is TRBD1 (5 bases). Germline CDR1 SGHRS, CDR2 YFSETQ. This CDR3 contains 15 residues. V dropped 3 bases and J dropped 1 base, with 13 bases sitting between them. CDR3 loop: CASSSNRPENTEAFF. CDR3 coding DNA: TGCGCCAGCAGCTCTAACAGGCCTGAGAACACTGAAGCTTTCTTT.

This clonotype was detected many times. The chain has TRBV2 and TRBJ2-3; TRBD1 matches 10 bases. Germline CDR1 and CDR2: SNHLY and FYNNEI. The CDR3 contains 14 residues. V dropped 6 bases and J dropped 4; count of bases not matched to a gene: 4. The CDR3 reads CASSPGTGADTQYF. The DNA for the CDR3 is TGTGCCAGCAGCCCCGGGACAGGGGCAGATACGCAGTATTTT.

This clonotype was seen many times. The V gene is TRBV20-1, the J gene TRBJ1-5, with 9 positions matching TRBD1. Germline lookup yields CDR1 DFQATT and CDR2 SNEGSKA (reference sequence). This CDR3 is built from 17 residues. With V trimmed by 1 base and J by 1 base, 8 bases remained unmatched. As DNA, the CDR3 is TGCAGTGCTAGAGTTAGGGACAGGGCTCGCAGCAATCAGCCCCAGCATTTT. Its translation is CSARVRDRARSNQPQHF.

On this clonotype itself: A junction boundary mismatches the germline segment, possibly from a read error. The chain recombines TRBV6-5 with TRBJ1-6; D is perhaps TRBD1 (6 bases). This CDR3 region has 13 residues. Germline V gene sequence: CDR1 MNHEY, CDR2 SVGAGI. CDR3 nucleotide sequence: TGTGCCAGCAGACCCGGGACAAGATCAACCCTCAACTTT. It yields the protein CASRPGTRSTLNF.

This clonotype has a count of ten or more. This chain connects TRBV20-1 to TRBJ1-4; the D is unclear. Germline V lookup: CDR1 DFQATT, CDR2 SNEGSKA (reference sequence). The V end was cut by 5 bases, the J end by 6 bases, with 16 bases between. The length of the CDR3 is 14 residues. CDR3 in DNA: TGCAGTGCTCCTCCGCCGGCCCAAGATGAAAAACTGTTTTTT. Translated: CSAPPPAQDEKLFF.